A single sample gave rise to the 32 T cell receptor beta chains below, sequenced in a study of T cells in Graves' hyperthyroidism and ophthalmopathy. Authors of the study amplified TCR beta CDR3 regions from RNA transcripts. Researchers ran a first-round RT-PCR on the TCR CDR3 using the HTBI primer set. TCRdb re-called the multiplex PCR reads with MiXCR, one entry per CDR3 protein. The sample shows hundreds of thousands of distinct CDR3 sequences, roughly 15% of them seen only once. Sequenced sample: blood. These receptors originate from a woman in her thirties or forties with Graves' ophthalmopathy.

This clonotype showed up many times. This CDR3 reads CASTSGGTVHTGELFF. In nucleotides, the CDR3 is TGTGCCAGCACCTCAGGCGGGACAGTACACACCGGGGAGCTGTTTTTT. The rearrangement links TRBV28 to TRBJ2-2; perhaps TRBD1 as D (7 bases). V dropped 7 bases and J dropped 3 bases, with 18 bases sitting between them. CDR1 MDHEN and CDR2 SYDVKM come from the germline V gene. The CDR3 contains 16 residues.

This clonotype has ten or more counts. The chain combines TRBV18 with TRBJ1-1, with TRBD1 matching 7 bases. From germline, CDR1 is KGHSH and CDR2 LQKENI. The CDR3 covers 15 residues. Germline trimming cut 1 base from V and 3 bases from J; bases unmatched to any gene: 5. CDR3 region: CASSPQQGQDTEAFF. CDR3 coding DNA: TGTGCCAGCTCACCACAACAGGGGCAGGACACTGAAGCTTTCTTT.

This clonotype was seen a handful of times. The rearrangement uses TRBV24-1 and TRBJ1-1; no definite D call. The CDR3 consists of 15 residues. The V end was cut by 6 bases, the J end by 1 base, with 14 bases between. The germline V gene encodes CDR1 KGHDR and CDR2 SFDVKD. CDR3 coding DNA: TGTGCCACCAGTCGATTCGATCATCGGAACACTGAAGCTTTCTTT. Its protein product is CATSRFDHRNTEAFF.

This sequence joins TRBV19 and TRBJ2-5, with a possible D match to TRBD2 (6 bases). Trimming shortened V by 4 bases and J by 5 bases, and 17 bases separated the two germline ends. The CDR3 runs 15 residues. The germline V gene encodes CDR1 LNHDA and CDR2 SQIVND (reference sequence). The CDR3 protein is CASSTSAGRGETQYF. The CDR3 DNA follows: TGTGCCAGTAGTACCTCTGCGGGGCGGGGTGAGACCCAGTACTTC.

This clonotype was picked up a small number of times. V usage is TRBV20-1 and J usage is TRBJ2-4, with 11 bases matching TRBD2. Germline V gene data show CDR1 as DFQATT and CDR2 as SNEGSKA (reference sequence). Trimming removed 0 bases from V and 9 bases from J; junction bases left unmatched: 10. The CDR3 consists of 16 residues. CDR3 loop: CSARDFVTSGTIIQYF. The CDR3 DNA reads as TGCAGTGCTAGAGATTTCGTGACTAGCGGGACTATCATTCAGTACTTC.

V gene TRBV18 combines with J gene TRBJ1-2; tentatively, D is TRBD1 (5 bases). The CDR3 covers 13 residues. Per germline, CDR1 KGHSH and CDR2 LQKENI. V lost 3 bases and J lost 4, with 9 bases in between. CDR3 loop: CASSPDISYGYTF. The CDR3 nucleotides read TGTGCCAGCTCACCGGACATCAGCTATGGCTACACCTTC.

This clonotype turned up a few times. This chain connects TRBV19 to TRBJ2-1, with D perhaps matching TRBD2 (5 bases). V shed 1 base and J shed 2 bases, with 12 bases lying between them. The CDR3 totals 16 residues. The V gene's germline CDR1 is LNHDA and CDR2 SQIVND (reference sequence). The CDR3 nucleotides are TGTGCCAGTAGTATAGGAAACGGGAACCCCTACAATGAGCAGTTCTTC. This translates into CASSIGNGNPYNEQFF.

The table lists this clonotype with a few counts. The rearrangement uses TRBV7-3 and TRBJ2-1, with 10 bases aligning to TRBD2. The CDR3 consists of 14 residues. Per the germline V gene, CDR1 is SGHTA and CDR2 is FQGTGA. Trimming cost V 5 bases and J 8 bases; bases outside gene matches: 6. In DNA form, the CDR3 reads TGTGCCAGCAGCCCCCTAGCGGGAGTAGATGAGCAGTTCTTC. Protein: CASSPLAGVDEQFF.

This clonotype has ten or more counts. This chain links TRBV7-2 with TRBJ1-5; D not certain. CDR1 and CDR2 from the germline V gene are SGHTA and FQGNSA. V was pared by 2 bases and J by 7 bases, with 6 bases between. The length of the CDR3 is 12 residues. CDR3 nucleotides: TGTGCCAGCAGCTTATTTGGCCAGCCCCAGCATTTT. Residues: CASSLFGQPQHF. Variable domain in full (rest from reference TRBV7-2 and TRBJ1-5): GAGVSQSPSNKVTEKGKDVELRCDPISGHTALYWYRQSLGQGLEFLIYFQGNSAPDKSGLPSDRFSAERTGGSVSTLTIQRTQQEDSAVYLCASSLFGQPQHFGDGTRLSIL.

This clonotype was observed many times. This chain links TRBV29-1 with TRBJ2-5; maybe TRBD1 (6 bases). The V gene lost 8 bases and the J gene lost 4 bases, with 20 bases spanning the gap. The CDR3 extends over 14 amino acids. CDR1 SQVTM and CDR2 ANQGSEA come from the germline V gene. In nucleotides, the CDR3 is TGCAGCTACCGACCGGGACAAGGCGGAGAGACCCAGTACTTC. This codes for CSYRPGQGGETQYF.

The chain employs TRBV12-3 or TRBV12-4 and TRBJ2-2; 10 nucleotides match TRBD1. J lost 6 bases, V lost 3 bases, and 4 bases had no gene match. The CDR3 is 15 amino acids. CDR3 protein: CASSFRTGGAGELFF. The CDR3 coding sequence is TGTGCCAGCAGTTTCCGGACAGGGGGGGCCGGGGAGCTGTTTTTT.

Only a few counts were recorded for this clonotype. The gene calls are TRBV6-5 and TRBJ2-3, with TRBD2 matching 7 bases. The junction had 9 bases not matched to a gene; V was cut back by 4 bases and J by 2 bases. The CDR3 consists of 16 residues. Germline V gene sequence: CDR1 MNHEY, CDR2 SVGAGI. The CDR3 nucleotides read TGTGCCAGCAGTTTTTTGGGGGGGGGGAACACAGATACGCAGTATTTT. It encodes CASSFLGGGNTDTQYF.

This clonotype was recorded many times. The chain carries TRBV28 and TRBJ2-3, with TRBD2 matching over 7 bases. There are 15 residues in the CDR3. J gave up 2 bases and V 10 bases, and 12 bases lay outside the gene matches. Germline CDR1 is MDHEN and CDR2 is SYDVKM. The DNA for the CDR3 is TGTGCCACCTACCGGAGCGGGGCCTACACAGATACGCAGTATTTT. Its protein is CATYRSGAYTDTQYF.

This chain joins TRBV6-9 and TRBJ2-1; D is unclear. Between the trimmed V and J ends, which lost 0 bases and 8 bases, there was a span of 8 bases. This CDR3 contains 13 residues. CDR1 is MNHGY, CDR2 SVAAGI, per germline. CDR3 loop: CASSYSRTDEQFF. CDR3 nucleotide sequence: TGTGCCAGCAGTTATTCTAGGACCGATGAGCAGTTCTTC.

This clonotype has a count of ten or more. This sequence joins TRBV5-1 and TRBJ2-5; no definite D call. The CDR3 is 17 residues long. Germline V gene lookup returns CDR1 SGHRS and CDR2 YFSETQ. Trimming left V 0 bases short and J 1 base short, with 16 bases between. The CDR3 region has the DNA TGCGCCAGCAGCTTGGCCGGAAAAGGGCCTAGCCAAGAGACCCAGTACTTC. This sequence encodes CASSLAGKGPSQETQYF.

The chain employs TRBV13 and TRBJ2-7, with 11 bases aligning to TRBD2. The V gene's germline CDR1 is PRHDT and CDR2 FYEKMQ (reference sequence). V gave up 5 bases and J gave up 2 bases; unmatched junction bases: 5. CDR3 length equals 15 residues. The CDR3 sequence is CASSRLAGSPYEQYF. DNA of the CDR3: TGTGCCAGCAGCCGACTAGCGGGGAGCCCCTACGAGCAGTACTTC.

This clonotype was picked up a small number of times. The genes are TRBV10-3 and TRBJ1-3; 8 nucleotides match TRBD1. The length of the CDR3 is 17 residues. With V trimmed by 5 bases and J by 2 bases, 11 bases remained unmatched. The germline gives CDR1 ENHRY, CDR2 SYGVKD. The CDR3 here is CAISRESGQGAGNTIYF. For the CDR3, the DNA is TGTGCCATCAGTCGGGAATCCGGACAGGGCGCTGGAAACACCATATATTTT.

J is TRBJ1-2 and V is TRBV27; D not certain. The CDR3 is 14 residues long. V was cut by 6 bases and J by 1 base, with 12 bases left in between. Germline V gives CDR1 MNHEY, CDR2 SMNVEV (reference sequence). The CDR3 region has the DNA TGTGCCAGCAGACCAACGACATTTAACTATGGCTACACCTTC. Its translation is CASRPTTFNYGYTF.

This rearrangement joins TRBV28 to TRBJ1-2; maybe TRBD1 (5 bases). CDR1 and CDR2 (germline): MDHEN, SYDVKM. V was trimmed by 3 bases and J by 4 bases, leaving 12 bases between them. This CDR3 comprises 14 residues. CDR3 region: CASSFTTVIYGYTF. DNA for the CDR3: TGTGCCAGCAGTTTTACGACAGTTATCTATGGCTACACCTTC.

This clonotype was picked up many times. The rearrangement uses TRBV20-1 and TRBJ2-5, with D tentatively TRBD1 (5 bases). The CDR3 length is 12 residues. The V gene lost 2 bases and the J gene lost 5 bases, with 9 bases spanning the gap. Germline V gives CDR1 DFQATT, CDR2 SNEGSKA (reference sequence). CDR3 sequence: CSARQGRETQYF. The CDR3, as DNA: TGCAGTGCTAGACAGGGTCGGGAGACCCAGTACTTC.

The sample holds many counts of this clonotype. The J gene is TRBJ1-2, the V gene TRBV20-1; D gene ambiguous. CDR1 is DFQATT, CDR2 SNEGSKA, per germline (reference sequence). This CDR3 contains 12 residues. The V end was cut by 1 base, the J end by 4 bases, with 7 bases between. The CDR3 nucleotides read TGCAGTGCTAGAGCACGCCGCTATGGCTACACCTTC. Residues: CSARARRYGYTF.

The V gene is TRBV6-1, the J gene TRBJ2-5; D might be TRBD2 (7 bases). CDR1 and CDR2 (germline): MNHNS, SASEGT. Trimming took 7 bases from V and 4 from J, leaving 19 bases between them. The CDR3 is made up of 15 amino acids. CDR3 DNA sequence: TGTGCCAGCATGAGGGGGGGGAGTTTGGGAGAGACCCAGTACTTC. Encoded protein: CASMRGGSLGETQYF.

The CDR3 is CASSLTISGDTQYF. Written as DNA, the CDR3 is TGTGCCAGCAGCTTGACTATTAGTGGCGATACGCAGTATTTT. The rearrangement links TRBV7-2 to TRBJ2-3; D may be TRBD2 (5 bases). Between the trimmed V and J ends, which lost 3 bases and 6 bases, there was a span of 13 bases. This CDR3 region has 14 residues. Germline CDR1 reads SGHTA; CDR2 reads FQGNSA.

In its sample, this clonotype was seen many times. V gene TRBV7-9 combines with J gene TRBJ2-1, with D hard to call. CDR1 and CDR2 (germline): SEHNR, FQNEAQ (reference sequence). V shed 5 bases and J shed 7 bases, with 3 bases lying between them. This CDR3 contains 10 residues. This CDR3 is CASSVNEQFF. In DNA, the CDR3 is TGTGCCAGCAGCGTAAATGAGCAGTTCTTC.

The chain employs TRBV20-1 and TRBJ1-3; D is unresolved. Germline CDR1 reads DFQATT; CDR2 reads SNEGSKA (reference sequence). The CDR3 has 11 residues. The V end lost 1 base, the J end lost 6 bases, and 4 bases lay between the germline ends. This CDR3 is CSARVQNTIYF. CDR3 coding DNA: TGCAGTGCTAGAGTTCAAAACACCATATATTTT.

This clonotype came up a few times. This rearrangement joins TRBV30 to TRBJ2-1; possible D gene TRBD1, 6 bases. CDR1 and CDR2 (germline): GTSNPN, SVGIG (reference sequence). V lost 2 bases, J lost 3 bases, and 14 bases lay in between. This CDR3 has 15 amino acids. The CDR3 here is CAWSPGHALYNEQFF. CDR3 DNA sequence: TGTGCCTGGAGTCCGGGACACGCACTCTACAATGAGCAGTTCTTC.

This clonotype was recorded many times. The chain carries TRBV20-1 and TRBJ2-3, with a tentative D call TRBD2 (6 bases). The V end lost 0 bases, the J end lost 6 bases, and 19 bases lay between the germline ends. There are 16 residues in the CDR3. CDR1 is DFQATT and CDR2 is SNEGSKA in the germline V gene (reference sequence). The CDR3 region is CSARDTAGSPRDTQYF. CDR3 nucleotide sequence: TGCAGTGCTAGAGACACGGCGGGGTCCCCAAGGGATACGCAGTATTTT.

The sample holds a few counts of this clonotype. The chain recombines TRBV6-4 with TRBJ1-6, with D perhaps TRBD1 (5 bases). Looked up from germline, CDR1 is MRHNA and CDR2 is SNTAGT. V gave up 0 bases and J gave up 7 bases, with 10 bases separating them. The CDR3 loop spans 15 amino acids. The CDR3 nucleotides are TGTGCCAGCAGTGACTCGGCGGAGGGGAATTCACCCCTCCACTTT. Protein product: CASSDSAEGNSPLHF.

This clonotype has at least ten counts. The chain carries TRBV3-1 and TRBJ2-4; maybe TRBD1 (6 bases). V lost 1 base, J lost 4 bases, and 17 bases lay in between. Germline V gives CDR1 LGHDT, CDR2 YNNKEL (reference sequence). The CDR3 runs 17 residues. Here the CDR3 reads CASSQGSGQGRKNIQYF. The CDR3, as DNA: TGTGCCAGCAGCCAAGGATCGGGGCAGGGGCGAAAAAACATTCAGTACTTC. The variable domain in full, with the rest retrieved from reference TRBV3-1 and TRBJ2-4, is DTAVSQTPKYLVTQMGNDKSIKCEQNLGHDTMYWYKQDSKKFLKIMFSYNNKELIINETVPNRFSPKSPDKAHLNLHINSLELGDSAVYFCASSQGSGQGRKNIQYFGAGTRLSVL.

The J gene is TRBJ2-1, the V gene TRBV28; a possible D gene is TRBD2 (6 bases). Germline V CDR1 and CDR2: MDHEN, SYDVKM. The V end lost 2 bases, the J end lost 8 bases, and 10 bases lay between the germline ends. This CDR3 contains 13 residues. CDR3 nucleotide sequence: TGTGCCAGCAGTTTAGTGTGGGGGGATGAGCAGTTCTTC. This encodes CASSLVWGDEQFF.

This clonotype was seen many times. V and J are TRBV2 and TRBJ2-7; no firm D call. The CDR3 loop spans 13 amino acids. The V and J ends lost 7 bases and 2 bases respectively, with 12 bases between them. CDR1 is SNHLY and CDR2 is FYNNEI in the germline V gene. CDR3 bases: TGTGCCAGCAAGATAGGGCAGGCCTACGAGCAGTACTTC. This sequence encodes CASKIGQAYEQYF. Full variable domain (outside the CDR3, taken from reference TRBV2 and TRBJ2-7): EPEVTQTPSHQVTQMGQEVILRCVPISNHLYFYWYRQILGQKVEFLVSFYNNEISEKSEIFDDQFSVERPDGSNFTLKIRSTKLEDSAMYFCASKIGQAYEQYFGPGTRLTVT.

In this sample, this clonotype turned up many times. The V gene is TRBV2, the J gene TRBJ2-3, with no clear D. The CDR3 covers 14 residues. With 7 bases removed from V and 0 bases from J, the gap between germline ends came to 11 bases. Per the germline V gene, CDR1 is SNHLY and CDR2 is FYNNEI. The CDR3 DNA follows: TGTGCCAGCAAGGTTAGCCATAGCACAGATACGCAGTATTTT. Translating it yields CASKVSHSTDTQYF. Looking up the rest from reference TRBV2 and TRBJ2-3 gives the full variable domain: EPEVTQTPSHQVTQMGQEVILRCVPISNHLYFYWYRQILGQKVEFLVSFYNNEISEKSEIFDDQFSVERPDGSNFTLKIRSTKLEDSAMYFCASKVSHSTDTQYFGPGTRLTVL.